The next 9 T cell receptor beta chains were all read from a single sample in a study of blood T cell repertoires in COVID-19. Assay used: immunoSEQ multiplex PCR; TCRdb lists only in-frame clones, some missing. The data hold roughly 70,000 clones, with 77% observed a single time. The sequenced sample was peripheral blood. The receptors derive from a man between 65 and 79 years old with COVID-19, enrolled during active disease.

The chain links TRBV5-1 to TRBJ1-1; D remains unclear. Trimming took 6 bases from V and 9 from J, leaving 12 bases between them. The V gene's germline CDR1 is SGHRS and CDR2 YFSETQ. This CDR3 comprises 11 residues. The CDR3 DNA reads TGCGCCAGCAAGGAGGAATTCCAAGCTTTCTTT. Its translation: CASKEEFQAFF.

V usage is TRBV7-8 and J usage is TRBJ2-2; 9 positions agree with TRBD1. Trimming took 3 bases from V and 5 from J; bases not matched to a gene: 7. The V gene's germline CDR1 is SGHVS and CDR2 FQNEAQ. The length of the CDR3 is 16 residues. The CDR3 DNA follows: TGTGCCAGCAGCTTTACAGGGGGCCTAGGAACCGGGGAGCTGTTTTTT. It specifies CASSFTGGLGTGELFF.

This chain links TRBV18 with TRBJ1-2; D is ambiguous. CDR3 length equals 13 residues. Per the germline V gene, CDR1 is KGHSH and CDR2 is LQKENI. V lost 6 bases and J 5 bases, leaving 13 bases between the germline ends. The CDR3: CASSQREEYGYTF. In DNA, the CDR3 is TGTGCCAGCTCCCAAAGGGAGGAGTATGGCTACACCTTC.

The V call is TRBV18, the J call TRBJ2-2; D call uncertain. V was cut by 4 bases and J by 1 base, with 10 bases left in between. The CDR3 covers 15 residues. Germline CDR1 reads KGHSH; CDR2 reads LQKENI. The CDR3 loop is CASSLQRLNTGELFF. As DNA, the CDR3 is TGTGCCAGCTCACTCCAACGGTTGAACACCGGGGAGCTGTTTTTT.

In this sample, this clone turned up a few times. The rearrangement links TRBV4-1 to TRBJ2-2; 13 bases map to TRBD2. The length of the CDR3 is 17 residues. The V segment lost 1 base and the J segment 7 bases; nucleotides outside the gene matches: 6. Germline CDR1 is MGHRA and CDR2 is YSYEKL. CDR3 region: CASSQGLAGGPGGELFF. CDR3 bases: TGCGCCAGCAGCCAAGGACTAGCGGGAGGCCCGGGCGGGGAGCTGTTTTTT.

This rearrangement joins TRBV9 to TRBJ2-3, with D perhaps TRBD2 (7 bases). Trimming cost V 0 bases and J 4 bases, with 15 bases left between them. The CDR3 loop spans 16 amino acids. Per germline, CDR1 SGDLS and CDR2 YYNGEE. CDR3 DNA: TGTGCCAGCAGCGTAGATGGGGGCGGGAGTCCAGATACGCAGTATTTT. The encoded protein is CASSVDGGGSPDTQYF.

This chain uses TRBV28 with TRBJ2-1; D call uncertain. This CDR3 is 15 amino acids long. Germline CDR1 reads MDHEN; CDR2 reads SYDVKM. Trimming left V 6 bases short and J 0 bases short, with 12 bases between. CDR3 residues: CASRATLSSYNEQFF. The CDR3 DNA is TGTGCCAGCAGAGCTACTTTGAGCTCCTACAATGAGCAGTTCTTC.

The chain couples TRBV7-8 to TRBJ2-1; 8 bases fit TRBD2. The V segment lost 4 bases and the J segment 2 bases; nucleotides outside the gene matches: 4. The CDR3 length is 15 residues. From germline, CDR1 is SGHVS and CDR2 FQNEAQ. CDR3 nucleotides: TGTGCCAGCAGCTCTTTAGCGGGACCCTACAATGAGCAGTTCTTC. It yields the protein CASSSLAGPYNEQFF.

This clone was found once. The chain links TRBV29-1 to TRBJ2-3; the D is unclear. Trimming left V 7 bases short and J 0 bases short, with 14 bases between. CDR1 and CDR2 (germline): SQVTM, ANQGSEA. CDR3 length: 14 residues. CDR3 in amino acids: CSADLGKSTDTQYF. The CDR3 nucleotides read TGCAGCGCGGATCTAGGTAAAAGCACAGATACGCAGTATTTT.